This record concerns one T cell receptor (beta chain) sequence. Its antigen is not yet known. Per-nucleotide qualities are absent, and no much larger clonotype sits a single base away. The immunoSEQ Assay, a bias-controlled multiplex PCR, was used to amplify TCRbeta CDR3 regions from genomic DNA. As for the original processing: Nucleated cell counts per sample were estimated from amplification of reference gene primers within the assay. To quantify the absolute abundance of each unique TCRbeta CDR3 rearrangement, sequence reads were collapsed and filtered. For each sample, productive Simpson clonality was calculated by taking the square root of Simpson's diversity index across productive rearrangements. In its TCRdb copy, this immuneACCESS table keeps in-frame sequences only and misses some clones. Where compared with another copy, unresolved V genes explain less than half of these, and the others have no known cause. D and trimming were read from the DNA, whereas the V and J calls and clone size are those reported in that table. The sample table shows approximately 70,000 clones, and 88% are seen once. The top ten clones comprise about 1.5% of the sample.

The collaborating institutions used their own protocols to collect whole blood in K2EDTA tubes. For TCRbeta analysis, collaborator samples were shipped as frozen whole blood, as isolated PBMCs, or as DNA extracted from either sample type. The junction carries 20 bases between V and J, which are trimmed by 0 bases and 8 bases respectively. Measured from the cysteine to the phenylalanine, the CDR3 is 17 residues long. Only the CDR3 DNA stays, 51 bases, in frame from base 1. CDR1 and CDR2 are drawn from the germline V gene: LGHNA, YNFKEQ. The entry originates in a study of blood T cell repertoires in COVID-19 (dated by TCRdb to the early 2020s). With regard to the full study: Collaborator samples came from the United States, Italy and Spain and covered acute and convalescent phases of COVID-19. Deeply sampled blood TCRbeta repertoires from subjects exposed to, actively infected with, or recovered from COVID-19 were included in the dataset. HLA class I and class II types, where available, came from metadata supplied by the sample provider rather than from assay-based typing. A freely available public database, intended as a resource for researchers studying the immune response to SARS-CoV-2, is where the repertoires were released. Samples came from the ongoing ImmuneRACE study (first 160 participants) plus 1,254 subjects from 6 global collaborators. A de-identified subject ID, COVID-19 status, age in years and sex were almost always included in the sample metadata. The prospective study material was composed of cDNA or gDNA derived from T cells, B-cell-depleted T cells, or PBMCs.

The research as a whole found: The quantity of clinical and demographic metadata differed by source and by participant and was supplied without curation.

The rearrangement joined TRBV4-2 to TRBJ1-3; a weak D assignment points to TRBD1 (5 bases agree). The sequenced sample was peripheral blood. The TCR sequence derives from a human donor in a cohort sampled during active COVID-19. The DNA sequence follows: TGTGCCAGCAGCCAAGATTGGGGCCGGTCAACGGCGGACACCATATATTTT. It specifies CASSQDWGRSTADTIYF.